What follows describes a single TCR beta chain. Repertoires were generated with immunoSEQ multiplex PCR, while TCRdb's copy carries only in-frame clones and drops some. In the table there are 270,000 or so clones, about 80% of which are singletons. Germline CDR1 is SGHDN and CDR2 is FVKESK. The CDR3 runs 12 residues. V was trimmed by 4 bases and J by 1 base, leaving 4 bases between them. The sample comes from a study of blood T cell repertoires in COVID-19. Across the whole study: The study drew acute and convalescent COVID-19 samples from the United States, Italy and Spain. Sample material is recorded as cDNA or gDNA derived from T cells, B-cell-depleted T cells, or PBMCs.

The sample was PBMCs or T cells enriched from blood (not recorded which). V is TRBV14 and J is TRBJ1-2; no clear D gene. This clonotype was obtained from a man aged 50 to 60 who had recovered from COVID-19. CDR3 bases: TGTGCCAGCAGCCGGAGTAACTATGGCTACACCTTC. Its translation is CASSRSNYGYTF.